This T cell receptor beta chain was documented in a study of radiation and T cells in renal cell carcinoma. Study-wide findings and caveats: In blood, top tumor clones expanded by 2 weeks, shrinking by 4.

Trimming took 3 bases from V and 1 from J, leaving 9 bases between them. Germline assignment: CDR1 MDHEN and CDR2 SYDVKM. This CDR3 has 14 amino acids. Time point specified: blood 4 weeks post-SBRT, at nephrectomy. Noted treatment: 15 Gy SBRT to primary tumor, nephrectomy 4 weeks later. Nephrectomy followed 15 Gy stereotactic body radiation by 4 weeks. Sequenced by immunoSEQ multiplex PCR; TCRdb stores in-frame clones only, minus some. The table lists 50,000 to 65,000 clones, about three quarters of them singletons. Concerning this clone: What it binds is not known.

The sequencing used blood, collected from a patient whose treatment included radiotherapy and nephrectomy. The chain employs TRBV28 and TRBJ1-1; D call uncertain. This TCR was recovered from a man aged 55 to 69 with renal cell carcinoma. CDR3 nucleotides: TGTGCCAGCAGTTTGAGTAGGAGGAACACTGAAGCTTTCTTT. Translating it yields CASSLSRRNTEAFF. Full variable domain (missing parts from reference TRBV28 and TRBJ1-1): DVKVTQSSRYLVKRTGEKVFLECVQDMDHENMFWYRQDPGLGLRLIYFSYDVKMKEKGDIPEGYSVSREKKERFSLILESASTNQTSMYLCASSLSRRNTEAFFGQGTRLTVV.